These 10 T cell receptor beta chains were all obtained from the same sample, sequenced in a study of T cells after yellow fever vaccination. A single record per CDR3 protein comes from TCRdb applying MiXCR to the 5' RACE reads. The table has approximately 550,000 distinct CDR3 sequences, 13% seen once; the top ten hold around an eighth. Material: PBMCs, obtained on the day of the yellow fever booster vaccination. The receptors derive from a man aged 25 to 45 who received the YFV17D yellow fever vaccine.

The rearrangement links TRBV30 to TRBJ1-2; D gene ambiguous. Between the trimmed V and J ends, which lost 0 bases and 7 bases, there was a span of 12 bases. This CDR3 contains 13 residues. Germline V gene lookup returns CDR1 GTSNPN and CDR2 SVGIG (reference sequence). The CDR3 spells CAWSVPPPAGYTF. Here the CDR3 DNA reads TGTGCCTGGAGTGTCCCCCCCCCCGCTGGCTACACCTTC.

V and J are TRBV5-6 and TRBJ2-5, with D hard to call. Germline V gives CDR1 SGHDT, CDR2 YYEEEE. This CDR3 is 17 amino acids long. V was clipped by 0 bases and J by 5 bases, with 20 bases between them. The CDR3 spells CASSLGAPKRVLETQYF. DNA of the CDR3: TGTGCCAGCAGCTTGGGTGCTCCCAAGCGCGTCTTGGAGACCCAGTACTTC.

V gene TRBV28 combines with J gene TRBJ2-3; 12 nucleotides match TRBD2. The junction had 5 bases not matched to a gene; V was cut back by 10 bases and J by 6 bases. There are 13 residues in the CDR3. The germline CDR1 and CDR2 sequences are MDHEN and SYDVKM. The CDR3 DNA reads TGTGCCATCCTGACTAGCGGGAGCGATACGCAGTATTTT. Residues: CAILTSGSDTQYF.

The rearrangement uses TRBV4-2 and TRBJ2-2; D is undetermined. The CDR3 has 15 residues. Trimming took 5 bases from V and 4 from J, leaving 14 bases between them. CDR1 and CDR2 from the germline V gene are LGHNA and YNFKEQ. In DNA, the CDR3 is TGTGCCAGCAGCTCCGGCCGGGTTGCCACCGGGGAGCTGTTTTTT. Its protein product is CASSSGRVATGELFF.

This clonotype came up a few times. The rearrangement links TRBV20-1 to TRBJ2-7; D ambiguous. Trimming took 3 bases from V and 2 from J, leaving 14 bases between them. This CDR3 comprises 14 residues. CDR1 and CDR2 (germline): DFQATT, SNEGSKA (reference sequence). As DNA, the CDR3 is TGCAGTGCTAGGGTCCCGGTGGCCCCCTACGAGCAGTACTTC. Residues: CSARVPVAPYEQYF.

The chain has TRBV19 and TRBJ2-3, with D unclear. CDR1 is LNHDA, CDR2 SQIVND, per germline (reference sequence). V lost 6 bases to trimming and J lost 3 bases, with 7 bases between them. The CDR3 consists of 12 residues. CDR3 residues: CASRSRTDTQYF. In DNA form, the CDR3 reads TGTGCCAGTAGGAGTCGGACAGATACGCAGTATTTT.

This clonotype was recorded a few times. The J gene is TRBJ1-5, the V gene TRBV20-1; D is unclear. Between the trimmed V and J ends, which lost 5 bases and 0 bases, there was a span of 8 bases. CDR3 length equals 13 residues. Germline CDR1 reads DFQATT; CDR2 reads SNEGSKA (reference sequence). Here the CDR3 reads CSAGTDSNQPQHF. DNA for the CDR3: TGCAGTGCTGGAACAGATAGCAATCAGCCCCAGCATTTT.

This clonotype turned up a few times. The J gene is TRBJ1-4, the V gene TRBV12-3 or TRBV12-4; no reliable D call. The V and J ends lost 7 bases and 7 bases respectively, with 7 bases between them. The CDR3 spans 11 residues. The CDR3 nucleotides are TGTGCCAGCACTCCGGGTGAAAAACTGTTTTTT. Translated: CASTPGEKLFF.

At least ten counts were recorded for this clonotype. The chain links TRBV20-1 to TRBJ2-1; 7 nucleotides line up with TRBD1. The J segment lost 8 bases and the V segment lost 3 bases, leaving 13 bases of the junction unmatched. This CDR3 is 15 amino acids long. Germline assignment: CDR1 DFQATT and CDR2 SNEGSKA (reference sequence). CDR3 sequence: CSASFPGQSMHEQFF. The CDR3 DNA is TGCAGTGCTAGCTTTCCGGGACAGAGTATGCATGAGCAGTTCTTC.

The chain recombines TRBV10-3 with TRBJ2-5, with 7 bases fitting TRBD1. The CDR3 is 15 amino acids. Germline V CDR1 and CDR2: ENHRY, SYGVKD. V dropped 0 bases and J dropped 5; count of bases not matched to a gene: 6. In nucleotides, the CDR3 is TGTGCCATCAGTGAGTCGGCAGGGGGATTTGAGACCCAGTACTTC. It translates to CAISESAGGFETQYF.